This entry is about one T cell receptor beta chain. The antigen is undetermined. These data come from a study of regulatory T cells in long-lasting Graves disease. Study-level points and caveats: Persistent Graves' patients showed less TCR diversity than newly diagnosed patients showed.

In building TCR beta libraries, iRepertoire HTBI primers were used together with Arm-PCR of CDR3 regions. In the original workflow: Analysis of the samples identified around 64 TRBV and around 13 TRBJ segments. TCRdb reprocessed the multiplex PCR reads via MiXCR and lists one record per CDR3 protein. None of the V and J calls come from the authors' own analysis; TCRdb made them. The sample lists some 500,000 distinct CDR3 sequences, about 13% seen once, with roughly 10% in the top ten. The germline V gene has CDR1 LNHDA and CDR2 SQIVND (reference sequence). With V trimmed by 7 bases and J by 3 bases, 5 bases remained unmatched. CDR3 length: 15 amino acids. As for time point: newly diagnosed GD, antithyroid drugs for less than 3 months. Scientists built the TCR library using RNA that was extracted from PBMCs. The same data also went into a second study, on T cells in Graves' hyperthyroidism and ophthalmopathy. That paper notes: Carried out on the TCR CDR3, a first-round RT-PCR used the HTBI primer set. Most expanded thyroid clonotypes above 0.001 also appeared in blood.

This specimen consisted of peripheral blood mononuclear cells (PBMCs), obtained at new diagnosis, from a patient treated with antithyroid drugs. The chain employs TRBV19 and TRBJ2-7; 14 bases match TRBD2. This receptor was identified in a man between 25 and 39 years old with Graves disease. CDR3 coding DNA: TGTGCCAGTAAACCGGGACTAGCGGGGGTCTACGAGCAGTACTTC. As protein: CASKPGLAGVYEQYF.